This T cell receptor beta chain was identified in a study of T cell changes during pregnancy in multiple sclerosis. The CDR3 totals 13 residues. Trimming took off 2 bases at V and 4 bases at J, with 6 bases between the two ends. Germline CDR1 is LNHDA and CDR2 is SQIVND (reference sequence). Only in-frame clones appear in the TCRdb table, and some are missing; sequencing was by immunoSEQ multiplex PCR. The sample lists some 71,000 clones; 92% were seen once. This clone was detected once. The chain employs TRBV19 and TRBJ1-5; no definite D call. Sequencing was performed on peripheral blood, taken after pregnancy. This sequence was found in a female donor with multiple sclerosis, enrolled in a pregnancy study. CDR3 sequence reads: CASSIQDNQPQHF. In DNA form, the CDR3 reads TGTGCCAGTAGTATACAGGATAATCAGCCCCAGCATTTT.